The 23 T cell receptor beta chains in this list originate from one sample, sequenced in a study of blood T cells in healthy people across ages (dated by TCRdb to about 2015). The method was 5' RACE. Instrument on record: Illumina HiSeq 2500. A second PCR of about 6 to 11 cycles was performed with a sample-barcoded 5' primer and a J-beta primer mix. The raw public reads went through TCRdb reprocessing: fastp at Q25, MiXCR clone calling, in-frame beta chains kept. Entries are consolidated by CDR3 protein sequence, retaining the most common genes and DNA. The sample contains approximately 1.5 million distinct CDR3 sequences, 42% of them found a single time. The leading ten clones occupy around 4% of the sample. The specimen sequenced was blood. These receptors were collected from a woman under 30 in good health.

This clonotype was detected only a few times. The V call is TRBV10-3, the J call TRBJ2-3; TRBD1 might be the D (5 bases). CDR3 length equals 16 residues. Trimming removed 0 bases at V and 0 bases at J, with 10 bases between. The germline CDR1 and CDR2 sequences are ENHRY and SYGVKD. The CDR3 spells CAISESGRSSTDTQYF. Written as DNA, the CDR3 is TGTGCCATCAGTGAGTCGGGGCGGTCTAGCACAGATACGCAGTATTTT.

The chain couples TRBV6-1 to TRBJ2-1, with unresolved D. CDR1 is MNHNS and CDR2 is SASEGT in the germline V gene. Trimming pared 6 bases from V and 0 bases from J, leaving 15 bases between. The CDR3 runs 16 residues. The DNA for the CDR3 is TGTGCCAGCAGAGACCAGAGCCCGAGCTCCTACAATGAGCAGTTCTTC. Translation gives CASRDQSPSSYNEQFF.

The V gene is TRBV7-3, the J gene TRBJ1-5, with a weak D call TRBD1 (6 bases). The CDR3 has 18 residues. The germline V gene encodes CDR1 SGHTA and CDR2 FQGTGA. The ends were cut back, 2 bases at V and 5 bases at J, with 22 bases in the middle. CDR3 amino acids: CASSLLGTLTRVDQPQHF. The CDR3 DNA reads TGTGCCAGCAGCTTACTAGGGACACTAACCAGGGTTGATCAGCCCCAGCATTTT. Complete variable domain (other parts from reference TRBV7-3 and TRBJ1-5): GAGVSQTPSNKVTEKGKYVELRCDPISGHTALYWYRQSLGQGPEFLIYFQGTGAADDSGLPNDRFFAVRPEGSVSTLKIQRTERGDSAVYLCASSLLGTLTRVDQPQHFGDGTRLSIL.

Only one count was recorded for this clonotype. The J gene is TRBJ1-5, the V gene TRBV12-3 or TRBV12-4; D perhaps matches TRBD1 (5 bases). Trimming removed 1 base from V and 9 bases from J, with 19 bases in between. CDR3 length equals 16 residues. The CDR3 sequence is CASSLGRVVQFLPQHF. CDR3 DNA sequence: TGTGCCAGCAGTTTAGGCAGGGTGGTTCAATTCCTGCCCCAGCATTTT.

This chain joins TRBV5-6 and TRBJ2-4; TRBD1 agrees at 8 bases. The CDR3 sequence is 14 residues long. CDR1 is SGHDT and CDR2 is YYEEEE in the germline V gene. The V gene end was trimmed by 4 bases and the J gene end by 7 bases; junction bases not matched to a gene: 7. The CDR3 region has the DNA TGTGCCAGCAGCGGACAGGGAGTCCGGAACATTCAGTACTTC. It codes for CASSGQGVRNIQYF.

This rearrangement joins TRBV14 to TRBJ1-2; a possible D gene is TRBD1 (6 bases). The CDR3 is made up of 14 amino acids. Germline V gives CDR1 SGHDN, CDR2 FVKESK. Trimming removed 4 bases at V and 5 bases at J, with 14 bases between. DNA for the CDR3: TGTGCCAGCAGCCCTCCGGGGGGGGCGTATGGCTACACCTTC. Its protein is CASSPPGGAYGYTF. The full variable domain, in which reference TRBV14 and TRBJ1-2 provide the parts outside the CDR3, is EAGVTQFPSHSVIEKGQTVTLRCDPISGHDNLYWYRRVMGKEIKFLLHFVKESKQDESGMPNNRFLAERTGGTYSTLKVQPAELEDSGVYFCASSPPGGAYGYTFGSGTRLTVV.

About this clonotype: At one of its ends the junction is not consistent with the germline gene, which may arise from a read error. This chain uses TRBV12-3 or TRBV12-4 with TRBJ1-5; TRBD1 might be the D (6 bases). CDR3 length: 13 residues. The CDR3 here is CASKGVSNQPRHF. CDR3 sequence (DNA): TGTGCCAGCAAGGGGGTGAGCAATCAGCCCCGGCATTTT.

The CDR3 DNA follows: TGTGCCAGCAGCCAAGATTGGTATAGAGGGGGCTCCTATAATTCACCCCTCCACTTT. This sequence encodes CASSQDWYRGGSYNSPLHF. The rearrangement joins TRBV4-2 to TRBJ1-6; possible D gene TRBD1, 6 bases. The V end was cut by 0 bases, the J end by 0 bases, with 15 bases between. This CDR3 is 19 amino acids long. Germline V gives CDR1 LGHNA, CDR2 YNFKEQ.

V and J are TRBV12-3 or TRBV12-4 and TRBJ2-5; 9 nucleotides match TRBD2. The DNA end is more similar to TRBJ2-7, so the J call may be wrong. This CDR3 contains 14 residues. CDR3 DNA: TGTGCCAGCAGTTTAAATGCGGGAGGGATCGAGCAGTACTTC. This sequence encodes CASSLNAGGIEQYF.

V usage is TRBV20-1 and J usage is TRBJ1-2; perhaps TRBD1 as D (5 bases). Trimming stripped 6 bases from V and 8 bases from J, with 19 bases between. Germline CDR1 DFQATT, CDR2 SNEGSKA (reference sequence). The CDR3 is made up of 13 amino acids. CDR3 residues: CSAGTQGYDGYTF. For the CDR3, the DNA is TGCAGTGCGGGAACTCAGGGCTATGACGGCTACACCTTC.

The V call is TRBV4-3, the J call TRBJ2-3; TRBD2 might be the D (5 bases). Germline V gene sequence: CDR1 LGHNA, CDR2 YSLEER. The V end lost 0 bases, the J end lost 0 bases, and 22 bases lay between the germline ends. The CDR3 spans 20 residues. The CDR3 region is CASSQEFREEGRDSTDTQYF. In DNA form, the CDR3 reads TGCGCCAGCAGCCAAGAGTTCCGGGAAGAGGGTCGAGATAGCACAGATACGCAGTATTTT.

The chain uses TRBV5-1 and TRBJ2-5, with TRBD1 as a possible D gene (5 bases). Per germline, CDR1 SGHRS and CDR2 YFSETQ. CDR3 length: 14 residues. Trimming left V 1 base short and J 5 bases short, with 12 bases between. The CDR3 loop reads CASSLQGRSETQYF. The CDR3 DNA follows: TGCGCCAGCAGCTTGCAGGGTCGGTCGGAGACCCAGTACTTC.

V usage is TRBV3-1 and J usage is TRBJ2-5, with 14 positions matching TRBD2. The trim removed 5 bases at V and 2 bases at J, leaving 4 bases unmatched. CDR3 length equals 16 residues. Germline lookup yields CDR1 LGHDT and CDR2 YNNKEL (reference sequence). CDR3 protein: CASSAGLAGGQETQYF. The CDR3 DNA sequence: TGTGCCAGCAGCGCCGGACTAGCGGGGGGTCAAGAGACCCAGTACTTC.

The rearrangement links TRBV6-2 or TRBV6-3 to TRBJ2-5, with 7 bases aligning to TRBD2. CDR3 length: 17 amino acids. J was trimmed by 0 bases and V by 2 bases; bases with no gene match: 9. Germline CDR1 reads MNHEY; CDR2 reads SVGEGT. The CDR3 protein is CASSYGTSSGYQETQYF. In DNA, the CDR3 is TGTGCCAGCAGTTACGGTACCTCTAGCGGATACCAAGAGACCCAGTACTTC.

The rearrangement links TRBV5-1 to TRBJ1-1; 8 nucleotides match TRBD1. Looked up from germline, CDR1 is SGHRS and CDR2 is YFSETQ. The junction had 8 bases not matched to a gene; V was cut back by 0 bases and J by 4 bases. The CDR3 contains 16 residues. The chain's CDR3 is CASSLDGQGLFTEAFF. The DNA of the CDR3 is TGCGCCAGCAGCTTGGATGGACAGGGTTTATTCACTGAAGCTTTCTTT.

This clonotype showed up just a few times. The chain links TRBV13 to TRBJ1-2, with D possibly being TRBD1 (5 bases). The germline V and J ends were trimmed by 7 bases and 2 bases, with 20 bases remaining between them. Germline V lookup: CDR1 PRHDT, CDR2 FYEKMQ (reference sequence). The CDR3 loop spans 16 amino acids. The CDR3: CASTWGSSGPNYGYTF. For the CDR3, the DNA is TGTGCCAGCACCTGGGGTTCCTCGGGACCCAACTATGGCTACACCTTC.

This chain uses TRBV5-1 with TRBJ2-5; D is unresolved. The CDR3 covers 15 residues. Trimming removed 1 base at V and 2 bases at J, with 12 bases between. Germline CDR1 and CDR2: SGHRS and YFSETQ. For the CDR3, the DNA is TGCGCCAGCAGCTTGTTCGCAGGATATCAAGAGACCCAGTACTTC. This encodes CASSLFAGYQETQYF. Variable domain in full (rest from reference TRBV5-1 and TRBJ2-5): KAGVTQTPRYLIKTRGQQVTLSCSPISGHRSVSWYQQTPGQGLQFLFEYFSETQRNKGNFPGRFSGRQFSNSRSEMNVSTLELGDSALYLCASSLFAGYQETQYFGPGTRLLVL.

This clonotype was picked up a small number of times. The J gene is TRBJ2-3, the V gene TRBV9; 11 bases fit TRBD2. The CDR3 sequence is 16 residues long. Germline V gene data show CDR1 as SGDLS and CDR2 as YYNGEE. The V gene end was trimmed by 3 bases and the J gene end by 1 base; junction bases not matched to a gene: 4. This chain's CDR3 is CASSAGTSGRTDTQYF. In DNA form, the CDR3 reads TGTGCCAGCAGCGCCGGGACTAGCGGCCGCACAGATACGCAGTATTTT.

The chain joins TRBV4-2 to TRBJ2-3, with TRBD2 matching 7 bases. Germline V gene sequence: CDR1 LGHNA, CDR2 YNFKEQ. Unmatched junction bases numbered 17, after V lost 1 base and J lost 4 bases. The CDR3 loop spans 19 amino acids. The CDR3 bases are TGTGCCAGCAGCCAAGGCACCAATCGAGGGAGGGCCGGGGCAGATACGCAGTATTTT. Residues: CASSQGTNRGRAGADTQYF.

The CDR3 region has the DNA TGTGCCAGCAGCTTATCGGGGGGCGGAGGATTCAATGAAAAACTGTTTTTT. This codes for CASSLSGGGGFNEKLFF. This chain connects TRBV7-9 to TRBJ1-4; possibly TRBD1 for D (6 bases). Germline CDR1 reads SEHNR; CDR2 reads FQNEAQ (reference sequence). V shed 2 bases and J shed 5 bases, with 18 bases lying between them. This CDR3 is 17 amino acids long.

The CDR3 here is CSVEVSGGGYGYTF. The CDR3 nucleotides are TGCAGCGTTGAGGTGTCTGGCGGGGGCTATGGCTACACCTTC. The chain joins TRBV29-1 to TRBJ1-2; D is perhaps TRBD1 (5 bases). From germline, CDR1 is SQVTM and CDR2 ANQGSEA. Trimming removed 3 bases from V and 4 bases from J, with 15 bases in between. CDR3 length: 14 amino acids.

This chain joins TRBV12-3 or TRBV12-4 and TRBJ1-6; unclear D gene. This CDR3 has 12 amino acids. V shed 4 bases and J shed 7 bases, with 5 bases lying between them. In nucleotides, the CDR3 is TGTGCCAGCAGTTATGAGAATTCACCCCTCCACTTT. It translates to CASSYENSPLHF.

This clonotype was seen more than once but under ten times. The V and J genes are TRBV5-6 and TRBJ2-1, with TRBD1 matching over 12 bases. The junction had 9 bases not matched to a gene; V was cut back by 3 bases and J by 14 bases. The CDR3 extends over 14 amino acids. CDR1 and CDR2 (germline): SGHDT, YYEEEE. The CDR3 DNA sequence: TGTGCCAGCAGCTCCGGGACAGGGGGCGGTTGGAAGTTCTTC. Translated: CASSSGTGGGWKFF.